This T cell receptor (beta chain) comes out of a study of high-grade serous ovarian cancer treatment subgroups. Study context: Each sample yielded on average roughly 7,400 unique TCR beta rearrangements from some 14,000 reads. General study results and limits: These tumor repertoires lack spatial information from bulk sequencing. CDR1 and CDR2 were left unanalyzed; analyses focused on CDR3.

V lost 5 bases and J 8 bases, leaving 12 bases between the germline ends. The CDR3 is 12 amino acids. The germline V gene encodes CDR1 SQVTM and CDR2 ANQGSEA. Tumor samples were obtained before definitive surgery or chemotherapy. Data came from immunoSEQ multiplex PCR; TCRdb stores just in-frame clones and leaves some out. Of 1,500 to 2,000 clones in the sample, around 76% were seen once. As concerns this clone: What it binds is not known.

The sequenced sample was tumor tissue. The clonotype originates from a human donor with high-grade serous ovarian cancer. The gene calls are TRBV29-1 and TRBJ1-4; D unclear. For the CDR3, the DNA is TGCAGCGTTACGGAGGGTGGCGAAAAACTGTTTTTT. This translates into CSVTEGGEKLFF.